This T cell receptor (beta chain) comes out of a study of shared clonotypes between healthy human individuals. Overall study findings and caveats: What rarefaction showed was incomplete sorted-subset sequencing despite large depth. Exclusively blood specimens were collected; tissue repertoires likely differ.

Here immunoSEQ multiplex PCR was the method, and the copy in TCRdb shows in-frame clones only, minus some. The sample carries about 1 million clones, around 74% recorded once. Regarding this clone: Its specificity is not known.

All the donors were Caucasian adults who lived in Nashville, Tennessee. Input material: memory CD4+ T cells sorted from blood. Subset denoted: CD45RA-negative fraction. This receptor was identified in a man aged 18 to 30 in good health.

The CDR3 DNA reads as TGTGCCAGCAGCCGGGGGCTAGCGGGGGAAAGTGGGACAGATACGCAGTATTTT. Amino acids: CASSRGLAGESGTDTQYF. The chain uses TRBV5-4 and TRBJ2-3, with 10 bases matching TRBD2. Looked up from germline, CDR1 is SGHNT and CDR2 is YYREEE (reference sequence). The ends lost 4 bases at V and 3 bases at J; junction bases unmatched: 14. CDR3 length: 18 residues.